One T cell receptor beta chain is described in this entry. The data originate from a study of T cell responses to AZD1222 COVID-19 vaccine. The assay was immunoSEQ multiplex PCR, and TCRdb's table has in-frame clones only and misses some. The table records roughly 70,000 clones, roughly four fifths of them present only once. Trimming removed 3 bases from V and 7 bases from J; junction bases left unmatched: 8. Germline CDR1 PRHDT, CDR2 FYEKMQ (reference sequence). The CDR3 is 15 amino acids. The input for sequencing was peripheral blood, taken on day 0 of AZD1222 vaccination. V usage is TRBV13 and J usage is TRBJ2-7; 11 bases align to TRBD1. The receptor was derived from an adult in good health. The CDR3 coding sequence is TGTGCCAGCAGCTTGGGGACAGGGGGTACGAGGGAGCAGTACTTC. Translating gives CASSLGTGGTREQYF.